One and the same sample provided the 2 T cell receptor beta chains below, sequenced in a study of cytomegalovirus exposure and HLA in healthy donors. Primers for the PCR totalled 60 Vbeta and 13 Jbeta. Produced via immunoSEQ multiplex PCR; TCRdb's table is partial and in-frame only. The sample consists of over 85,000 clones, around 88% of them appearing once. Sample: PBMCs. These receptors were collected from a man between 35 and 55 years old in good health and CMV-seronegative.

The J gene is TRBJ1-2, the V gene TRBV2; 10 nucleotides agree with TRBD1. Germline values: CDR1 SNHLY, CDR2 FYNNEI. V shed 7 bases, J shed 5 bases, and the junction held 7 bases outside the gene matches. The CDR3 length is 14 residues. The CDR3 spells CASTGGQGRYGYTF. The CDR3 bases are TGTGCCAGCACCGGGGGACAGGGGAGGTATGGCTACACCTTC. Using reference TRBV2 and TRBJ1-2 for the parts outside the CDR3, the full variable domain is EPEVTQTPSHQVTQMGQEVILRCVPISNHLYFYWYRQILGQKVEFLVSFYNNEISEKSEIFDDQFSVERPDGSNFTLKIRSTKLEDSAMYFCASTGGQGRYGYTFGSGTRLTVV.

V and J are TRBV28 and TRBJ2-1; TRBD1 aligns across 7 bases. Unmatched junction bases numbered 13, after V lost 4 bases and J lost 10 bases. CDR1 and CDR2 (germline): MDHEN, SYDVKM. The CDR3 sequence is 15 residues long. The CDR3 nucleotides read TGTGCCAGCAGTTCCGAAACAGGGGTTCGGGGAGAGCAGTTCTTC. Amino acid sequence: CASSSETGVRGEQFF.